This T cell receptor (beta chain) appears in the sequencing data of a study of low-dose radiotherapy and immunotherapy resistance in tumors. About the research overall: Every two weeks, the protocol called for intravenous cyclophosphamide at 200 mg/m2. It was given one day before each radiation and immunotherapy administration.

This clonotype was recorded many times. Time point denoted: before trial treatment. Eligibility was restricted to patients presenting with advanced solid tumors that lacked tumor-infiltrating lymphocytes. First-strand cDNA relied on TRAV- and TRBV-specific primers spanning alpha and beta chains. A roughly 19-cycle PCR with a constant-region primer and V-primer adapter amplified TCRs. One entry per CDR3 protein, called by TCRdb with MiXCR from the reads. The data hold 60,000 to 90,000 distinct CDR3 sequences, with more than 25% observed a single time. Trimming stripped 2 bases from V and 4 bases from J, with 7 bases between. The CDR3 consists of 13 residues. Germline lookup yields CDR1 SGHRS and CDR2 YFSETQ.

The sample in question was PBMCs, obtained before treatment. This receptor was taken from a female donor with ovarian cancer. This rearrangement joins TRBV5-1 to TRBJ2-1; D gene ambiguous. The CDR3 sequence: CASSFREYNEQFF. The CDR3 DNA reads TGCGCCAGCAGCTTCAGAGAATACAATGAGCAGTTCTTC.